The table lists the clone carrying this T cell receptor (beta chain) with a few counts. Its antigen is unidentified. This record belongs to a study of T-cell memory formation after mild COVID-19. A single record per CDR3 protein comes from TCRdb applying MiXCR to the 5' RACE reads. The sample yields around 450,000 distinct CDR3 sequences, roughly 20% seen once. V shed 8 bases and J 5 bases; nucleotides not matched to a gene: 6. The CDR3 loop spans 12 amino acids. Germline CDR1 reads ENHRY; CDR2 reads SYGVKD. Study-wide results and limits: The appearance of some responding clones in pre-infection memory suggested that cross-reactive memory joined.

V is TRBV10-3 and J is TRBJ2-7, with TRBD1 matching 7 bases. This clonotype was sampled from an adult woman who had mild COVID-19 (a few samples of this study predate the infection). Cell type and time point are not known. Sequencing used PBMCs or a T cell subset sorted from them (not recorded which). The CDR3 loop is CAIARQGDEQYF. CDR3 nucleotides: TGTGCCATCGCACGGCAGGGGGACGAGCAGTACTTC.